This TCR beta chain is from a study of blood T cells in healthy people across ages. As for this clonotype: Antigen specificity is unknown.

Study observations and caveats: From one million sequenced T cells, diversity estimates were lower bounds.

It was with a sample-barcoded 5' primer and a J-beta primer mix that a second PCR of roughly 6 to 11 cycles was run. Any given sample supplied a minimum of 3 million CDR3-containing paired-end reads. TCRdb used MiXCR to reprocess the 5' RACE reads, holding one entry per CDR3 protein. The table includes 1,100,000 or so distinct CDR3 sequences, roughly 45% detected once. There are 16 residues in the CDR3. Trimming pared 4 bases from V and 0 bases from J, leaving 13 bases between. Looked up from germline, CDR1 is SEHNR and CDR2 is FQNEAQ (reference sequence). V is TRBV7-9 and J is TRBJ2-1; perhaps TRBD2 as D (5 bases). The sequence came from a woman aged 60-70 years in good health. The sequencing input was blood. DNA for the CDR3: TGTGCCAGCAGCTCGACGGACTCGAGCTCCTACAATGAGCAGTTCTTC. Its protein is CASSSTDSSSYNEQFF.